The T cell receptor beta chain described here comes from a study of radiation and T cells in renal cell carcinoma. Findings and caveats of the study: Without pretreatment biopsies, baseline tumor clonotype presence was undetermined.

To note about this clone: Antigen unknown.

Losses at the gene ends were 1 base for V and 3 bases for J; bases not matched to a gene: 4. Germline CDR1 SGHNT, CDR2 YENEEA. This CDR3 comprises 15 residues. Stated time point: blood 2 weeks post-SBRT. Treatment indicated: 15 Gy SBRT to primary tumor, nephrectomy 4 weeks later. Only in-frame clones appear in the TCRdb table, and some are missing; sequencing was by immunoSEQ multiplex PCR. The sample comprises tens of thousands of clones, roughly 79% of which are singletons, and about 6.8% rests with the top ten. This TCR came from a man aged 55 to 70 with renal cell carcinoma. V is TRBV11-3 and J is TRBJ2-3; 7 bases fit TRBD1. The material sequenced was blood, taken from a patient whose treatment included radiotherapy and nephrectomy. In nucleotides, the CDR3 is TGTGCCAGCAGCTTAGTAGGGGGCGTGACAGATACGCAGTATTTT. Protein product: CASSLVGGVTDTQYF.